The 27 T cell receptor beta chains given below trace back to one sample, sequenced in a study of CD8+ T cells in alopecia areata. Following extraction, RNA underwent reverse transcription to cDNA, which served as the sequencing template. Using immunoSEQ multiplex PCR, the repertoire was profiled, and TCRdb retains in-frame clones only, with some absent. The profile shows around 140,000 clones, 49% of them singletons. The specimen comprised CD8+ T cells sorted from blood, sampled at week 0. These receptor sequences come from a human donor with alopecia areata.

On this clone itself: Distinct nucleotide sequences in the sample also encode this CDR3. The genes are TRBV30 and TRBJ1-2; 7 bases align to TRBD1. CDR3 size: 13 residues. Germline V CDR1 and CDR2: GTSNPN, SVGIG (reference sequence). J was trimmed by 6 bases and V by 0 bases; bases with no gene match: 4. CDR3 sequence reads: CAWSVTGEDGYTF. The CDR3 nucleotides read TGTGCCTGGAGTGTAACAGGGGAAGATGGCTACACCTTC.

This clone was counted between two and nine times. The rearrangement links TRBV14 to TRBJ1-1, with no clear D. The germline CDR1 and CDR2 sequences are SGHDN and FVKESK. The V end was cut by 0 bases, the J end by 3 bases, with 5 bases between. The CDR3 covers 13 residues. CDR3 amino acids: CASSQERDTEAFF. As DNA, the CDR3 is TGTGCCAGCAGCCAAGAGAGGGACACTGAAGCTTTCTTT.

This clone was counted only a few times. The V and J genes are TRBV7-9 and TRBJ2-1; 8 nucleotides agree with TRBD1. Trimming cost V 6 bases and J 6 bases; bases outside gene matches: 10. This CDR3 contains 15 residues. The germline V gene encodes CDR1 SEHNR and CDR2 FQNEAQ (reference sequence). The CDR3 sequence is CASSSGQGEVNEQFF. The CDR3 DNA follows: TGTGCCAGCAGTTCCGGACAGGGAGAGGTCAATGAGCAGTTCTTC.

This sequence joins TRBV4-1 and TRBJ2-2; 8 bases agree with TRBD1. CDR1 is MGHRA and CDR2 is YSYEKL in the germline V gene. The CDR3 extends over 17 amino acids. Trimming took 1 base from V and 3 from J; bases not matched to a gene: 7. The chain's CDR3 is CASSQVQGAGDTGELFF. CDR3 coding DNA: TGCGCCAGCAGCCAAGTCCAGGGGGCGGGCGACACCGGGGAGCTGTTTTTT.

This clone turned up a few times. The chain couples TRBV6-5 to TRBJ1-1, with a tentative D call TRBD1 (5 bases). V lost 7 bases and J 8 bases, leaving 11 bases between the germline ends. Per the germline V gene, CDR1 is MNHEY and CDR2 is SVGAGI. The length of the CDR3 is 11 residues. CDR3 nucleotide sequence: TGTGCCAGCATTGGAACAGGCGAAGCTTTCTTT. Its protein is CASIGTGEAFF.

The CDR3 spells CASSLSSGVIEPQHF. DNA of the CDR3: TGTGCCAGCAGTTTATCGAGCGGCGTTATCGAGCCCCAGCATTTT. The chain employs TRBV27 and TRBJ1-5, with unresolved D. The CDR3 covers 15 residues. Germline CDR1 and CDR2: MNHEY and SMNVEV (reference sequence). V was pared by 0 bases and J by 8 bases, with 14 bases between.

CDR3 DNA sequence: TGTGCCTGGAGGATAACTAGATACGAGCAGTACTTC. Translating gives CAWRITRYEQYF. V and J are TRBV30 and TRBJ2-7; maybe TRBD2 (5 bases). The V and J ends lost 3 bases and 4 bases respectively, with 10 bases between them. This CDR3 comprises 12 residues. The germline CDR1 and CDR2 sequences are GTSNPN and SVGIG (reference sequence).

The CDR3 region is CAWSPGRPLVNSPLHF. The CDR3 nucleotides read TGTGCCTGGAGCCCTGGACGGCCCCTGGTTAATTCACCCCTCCACTTT. The gene calls are TRBV30 and TRBJ1-6; no clear D gene. V lost 3 bases and J lost 6, with 18 bases in between. Germline assignment: CDR1 GTSNPN and CDR2 SVGIG (reference sequence). The CDR3 is 16 amino acids.

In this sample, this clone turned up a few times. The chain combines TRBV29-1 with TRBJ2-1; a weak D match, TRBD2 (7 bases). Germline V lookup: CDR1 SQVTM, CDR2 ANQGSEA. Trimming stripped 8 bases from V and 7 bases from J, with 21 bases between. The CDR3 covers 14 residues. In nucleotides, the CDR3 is TGCAGCTTCGAACGGCGGGGGCCGAGAAATGAGCAGTTCTTC. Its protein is CSFERRGPRNEQFF.

The CDR3 coding sequence is TGTGCCTGGAGTCTTATACCTTGGGAGCAGTTCTTC. Translated, it gives CAWSLIPWEQFF. The chain has TRBV30 and TRBJ2-1; D uncertain. Per germline, CDR1 GTSNPN and CDR2 SVGIG (reference sequence). V lost 2 bases and J lost 10, with 12 bases in between. The CDR3 totals 12 residues.

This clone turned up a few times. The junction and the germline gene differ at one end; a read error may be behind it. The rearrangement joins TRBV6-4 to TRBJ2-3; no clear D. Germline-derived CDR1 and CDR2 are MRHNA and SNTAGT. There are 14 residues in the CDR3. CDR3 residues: CASSYSVSQDTQYF. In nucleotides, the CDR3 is TGTGCCAGCAGTTACTCGGTCTCTCAGGATACGCAGTATTTT.

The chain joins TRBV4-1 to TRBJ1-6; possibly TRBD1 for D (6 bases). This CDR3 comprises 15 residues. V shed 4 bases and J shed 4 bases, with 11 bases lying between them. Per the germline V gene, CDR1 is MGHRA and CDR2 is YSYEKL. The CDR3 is CASSPHQGYNSPLHF. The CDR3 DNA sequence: TGCGCCAGCAGCCCTCACCAGGGGTATAATTCACCCCTCCACTTT.

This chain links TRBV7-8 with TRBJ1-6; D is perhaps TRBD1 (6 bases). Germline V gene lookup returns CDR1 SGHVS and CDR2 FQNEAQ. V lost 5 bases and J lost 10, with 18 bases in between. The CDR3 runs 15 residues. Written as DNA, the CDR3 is TGTGCCAGCAGCCCCCGGACAGAGGGCCAATCACCCCTCCACTTT. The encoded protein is CASSPRTEGQSPLHF.

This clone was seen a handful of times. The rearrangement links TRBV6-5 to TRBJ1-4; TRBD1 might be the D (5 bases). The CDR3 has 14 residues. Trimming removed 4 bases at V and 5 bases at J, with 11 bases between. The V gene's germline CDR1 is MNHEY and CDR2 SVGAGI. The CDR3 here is CASSSRETNEKLFF. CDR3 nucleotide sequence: TGTGCCAGCAGTTCCAGGGAGACGAATGAAAAACTGTTTTTT.

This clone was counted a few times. In DNA form, the CDR3 reads TGTGCCATCAGTGAGTCAGGGGGGAGAACTGAAGCTTTCTTT. Its protein is CAISESGGRTEAFF. The V gene is TRBV10-3, the J gene TRBJ1-1; possibly TRBD1 for D (6 bases). CDR3 size: 14 residues. Germline CDR1 ENHRY, CDR2 SYGVKD. Trimming cost V 0 bases and J 5 bases, with 10 bases left between them.

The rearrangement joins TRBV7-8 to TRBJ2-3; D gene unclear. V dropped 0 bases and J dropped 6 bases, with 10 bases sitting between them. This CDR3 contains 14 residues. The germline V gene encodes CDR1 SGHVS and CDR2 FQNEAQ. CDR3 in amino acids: CASSLAGEEDTQYF. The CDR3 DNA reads TGTGCCAGCAGCTTAGCTGGCGAGGAGGATACGCAGTATTTT.

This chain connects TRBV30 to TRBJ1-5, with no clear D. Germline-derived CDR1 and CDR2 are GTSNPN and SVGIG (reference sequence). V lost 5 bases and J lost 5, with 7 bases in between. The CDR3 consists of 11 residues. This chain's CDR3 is CAWGSDQPQHF. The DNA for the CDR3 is TGTGCCTGGGGCAGCGATCAGCCCCAGCATTTT.

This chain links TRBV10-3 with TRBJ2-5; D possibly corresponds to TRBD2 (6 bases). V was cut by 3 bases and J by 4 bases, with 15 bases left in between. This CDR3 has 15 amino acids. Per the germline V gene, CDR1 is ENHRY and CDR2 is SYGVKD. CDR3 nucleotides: TGTGCCATCAGTGACCGGGGACTCCCGTCAGAGACCCAGTACTTC. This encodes CAISDRGLPSETQYF.

The CDR3 DNA reads as TGTGCCTGGAGTTGGGGGGCCTACAATGAGCAGTTCTTC. Its translation: CAWSWGAYNEQFF. This rearrangement joins TRBV30 to TRBJ2-1, with a tentative D call TRBD2 (6 bases). The CDR3 loop spans 13 amino acids. Germline V lookup: CDR1 GTSNPN, CDR2 SVGIG (reference sequence). Trimming removed 2 bases from V and 2 bases from J, with 7 bases in between.

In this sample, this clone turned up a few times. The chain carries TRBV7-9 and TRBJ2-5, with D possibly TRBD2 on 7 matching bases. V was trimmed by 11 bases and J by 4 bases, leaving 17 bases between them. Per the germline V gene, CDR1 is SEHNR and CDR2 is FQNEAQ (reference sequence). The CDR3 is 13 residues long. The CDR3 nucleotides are TGTGCCTGGGGGGGCAGCCAGGGAGAGACCCAGTACTTC. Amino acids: CAWGGSQGETQYF.

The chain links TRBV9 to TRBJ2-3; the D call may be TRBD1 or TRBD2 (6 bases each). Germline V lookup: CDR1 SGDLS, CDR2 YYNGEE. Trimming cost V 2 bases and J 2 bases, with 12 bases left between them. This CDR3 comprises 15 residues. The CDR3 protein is CASSVGGTNTDTQYF. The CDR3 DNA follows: TGTGCCAGCAGCGTGGGCGGGACAAACACAGATACGCAGTATTTT.

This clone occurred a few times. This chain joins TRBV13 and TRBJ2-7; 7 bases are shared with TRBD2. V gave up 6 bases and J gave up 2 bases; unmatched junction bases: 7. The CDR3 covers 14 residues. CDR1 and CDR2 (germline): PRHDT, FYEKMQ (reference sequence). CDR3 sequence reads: CASSGEGSAYEQYF. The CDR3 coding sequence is TGTGCCAGCAGTGGGGAGGGAAGCGCCTACGAGCAGTACTTC.

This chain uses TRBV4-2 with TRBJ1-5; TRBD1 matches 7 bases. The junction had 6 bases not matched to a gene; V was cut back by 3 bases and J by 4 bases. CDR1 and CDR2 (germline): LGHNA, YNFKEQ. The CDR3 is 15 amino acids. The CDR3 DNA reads TGTGCCAGCAGCCAGGACGACAGGGAGAATCAGCCCCAGCATTTT. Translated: CASSQDDRENQPQHF.

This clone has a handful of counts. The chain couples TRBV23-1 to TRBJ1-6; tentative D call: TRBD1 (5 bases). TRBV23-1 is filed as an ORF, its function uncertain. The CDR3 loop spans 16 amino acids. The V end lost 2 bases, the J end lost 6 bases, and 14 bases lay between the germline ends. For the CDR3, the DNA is TGCGCCAGCAGTCAACGTTCTGGGGCAGTTAATTCACCCCTCCACTTT. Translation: CASSQRSGAVNSPLHF.

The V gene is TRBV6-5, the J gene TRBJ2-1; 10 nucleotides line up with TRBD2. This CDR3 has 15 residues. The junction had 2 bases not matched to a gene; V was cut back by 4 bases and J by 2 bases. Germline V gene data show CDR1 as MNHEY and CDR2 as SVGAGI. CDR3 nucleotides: TGTGCCAGCAGTTCCAGCGGGGGGGCCTACAATGAGCAGTTCTTC. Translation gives CASSSSGGAYNEQFF.

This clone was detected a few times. The CDR3 bases are TGTGCCAGCAGTTTACAGGGCCCTCAGCCCCAGCATTTT. Protein product: CASSLQGPQPQHF. The J gene is TRBJ1-5, the V gene TRBV2, with a tentative D call TRBD1 (6 bases). The CDR3 loop spans 13 amino acids. V was pared by 5 bases and J by 6 bases, with 11 bases between. CDR1 is SNHLY and CDR2 is FYNNEI in the germline V gene.

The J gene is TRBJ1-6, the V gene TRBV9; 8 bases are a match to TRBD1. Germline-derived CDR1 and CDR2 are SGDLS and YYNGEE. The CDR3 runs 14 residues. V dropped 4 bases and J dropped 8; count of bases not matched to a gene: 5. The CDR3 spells CASSPDRGDSPLHF. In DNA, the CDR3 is TGTGCCAGCAGCCCAGACAGGGGTGATTCACCCCTCCACTTT.